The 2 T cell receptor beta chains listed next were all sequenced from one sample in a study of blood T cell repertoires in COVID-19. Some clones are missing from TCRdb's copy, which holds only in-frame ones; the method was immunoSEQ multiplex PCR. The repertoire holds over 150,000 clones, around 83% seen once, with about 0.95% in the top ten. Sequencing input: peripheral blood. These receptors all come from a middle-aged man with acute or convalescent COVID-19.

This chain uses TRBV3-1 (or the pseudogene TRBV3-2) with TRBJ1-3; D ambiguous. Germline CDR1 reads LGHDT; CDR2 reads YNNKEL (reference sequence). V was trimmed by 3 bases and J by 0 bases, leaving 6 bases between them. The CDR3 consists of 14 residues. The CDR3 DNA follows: TGTGCCAGCAGCCACAGCGACTCTGGAAACACCATATATTTT. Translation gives CASSHSDSGNTIYF.

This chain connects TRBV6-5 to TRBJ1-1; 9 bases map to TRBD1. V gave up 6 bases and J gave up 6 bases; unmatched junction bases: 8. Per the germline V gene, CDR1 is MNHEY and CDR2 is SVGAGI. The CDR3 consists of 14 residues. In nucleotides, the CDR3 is TGTGCCAGCAGCCCGAGGGGGACAGGGCCTGAAGCTTTCTTT. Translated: CASSPRGTGPEAFF.